Shown below are 19 T cell receptor beta chains from a single sample sequenced in a study of blood T cell repertoires in COVID-19. Assay: immunoSEQ multiplex PCR; the TCRdb copy retains only in-frame clones and omits some. The data show 120,000 or so clones, 87% seen once. The sample consisted of peripheral blood. These receptors were collected from a human donor in a cohort sampled during active COVID-19.

The CDR3 loop is CASSLGQVGEQYF. CDR3 coding DNA: TGCGCCAGCAGCTTAGGTCAGGTGGGCGAGCAGTACTTC. The chain is built from TRBV5-1 and TRBJ2-7; D gene ambiguous. This CDR3 has 13 amino acids. CDR1 SGHRS and CDR2 YFSETQ come from the germline V gene. The germline V and J ends were trimmed by 2 bases and 6 bases, with 12 bases remaining between them.

This chain links TRBV3-1 (or the pseudogene TRBV3-2) with TRBJ2-2; 10 bases map to TRBD2. Trimming took 2 bases from V and 4 from J; bases not matched to a gene: 16. The length of the CDR3 is 20 residues. Germline lookup yields CDR1 LGHDT and CDR2 YNNKEL (reference sequence). The CDR3 spells CASSQRRHRAGGSGTGELFF. The CDR3 DNA is TGTGCCAGCAGCCAAAGACGTCATAGAGCGGGGGGGTCGGGCACCGGGGAGCTGTTTTTT.

The chain joins TRBV28 to TRBJ2-7, with unresolved D. Germline CDR1 and CDR2: MDHEN and SYDVKM. This CDR3 comprises 14 residues. V was shortened by 1 base and J by 2 bases, with 9 bases between the two germline ends. The CDR3 DNA sequence: TGTGCCAGCAGTTTATATACTTATACCTACGAGCAGTACTTC. Its protein product is CASSLYTYTYEQYF.

The J gene is TRBJ2-7, the V gene TRBV2; 8 bases agree with TRBD1. The CDR3 spans 12 residues. V trimming: 8 bases; J trimming: 6 bases; junction bases outside the gene matches: 6. The V gene's germline CDR1 is SNHLY and CDR2 FYNNEI. This CDR3 reads CASGRGLGEQYF. For the CDR3, the DNA is TGTGCCAGCGGCAGGGGGCTAGGCGAGCAGTACTTC. Full variable domain (remainder filled in from reference TRBV2 and TRBJ2-7): EPEVTQTPSHQVTQMGQEVILRCVPISNHLYFYWYRQILGQKVEFLVSFYNNEISEKSEIFDDQFSVERPDGSNFTLKIRSTKLEDSAMYFCASGRGLGEQYFGPGTRLTVT.

This clone has a single count. This chain joins TRBV9 and TRBJ1-2; D gene unclear. Trimming shortened V by 0 bases and J by 4 bases, and 13 bases separated the two germline ends. The CDR3 loop spans 15 amino acids. Germline V gene sequence: CDR1 SGDLS, CDR2 YYNGEE. CDR3 sequence reads: CASSVGGGRGYGYTF. The DNA of the CDR3 is TGTGCCAGCAGCGTAGGAGGTGGGAGAGGCTATGGCTACACCTTC.

This clone appeared a single time. The V gene is TRBV5-8, the J gene TRBJ1-5; TRBD1 aligns across 7 bases. V dropped 4 bases and J dropped 0; count of bases not matched to a gene: 7. Germline CDR1 and CDR2: SGHTS and YDEGEE. The CDR3 is 16 amino acids. The CDR3 DNA reads as TGTGCCAGCAGCCAAGGGGGCACATATAGCAATCAGCCCCAGCATTTT. Amino acid sequence: CASSQGGTYSNQPQHF.

The V call is TRBV2, the J call TRBJ1-2; D remains ambiguous. The V gene lost 6 bases and the J gene lost 1 base, with 6 bases spanning the gap. The CDR3 runs to 12 residues. CDR1 and CDR2 from the germline V gene are SNHLY and FYNNEI. CDR3 nucleotide sequence: TGTGCCAGCAGCCAGATTAACTATGGCTACACCTTC. This encodes CASSQINYGYTF.

This chain links TRBV10-3 with TRBJ2-3; tentative D call: TRBD1 (5 bases). The CDR3 covers 14 residues. CDR1 and CDR2 from the germline V gene are ENHRY and SYGVKD. V lost 4 bases, J lost 0 bases, and 8 bases lay in between. The CDR3 DNA reads as TGTGCCATCAGTGGACAGATTAGCACAGATACGCAGTATTTT. Translating gives CAISGQISTDTQYF.

V and J are TRBV7-2 and TRBJ2-7; 10 nucleotides align to TRBD1. This CDR3 spans 15 amino acids. CDR1 and CDR2 from the germline V gene are SGHTA and FQGNSA. Trimming took 1 base from V and 2 from J; bases not matched to a gene: 2. DNA of the CDR3: TGTGCCAGCAGCTTAGTCGGACAGGGGGCCTACGAGCAGTACTTC. Its translation is CASSLVGQGAYEQYF.

The V call is TRBV27, the J call TRBJ2-6, with 8 bases identical to TRBD1. CDR1 is MNHEY, CDR2 SMNVEV, per germline (reference sequence). The CDR3 has 16 residues. V trimming: 6 bases; J trimming: 1 base; junction bases outside the gene matches: 5. CDR3 protein: CASRLQGGSGANVLTF. The CDR3 DNA sequence: TGTGCCAGCAGACTACAGGGGGGATCTGGGGCCAACGTCCTGACTTTC.

The chain employs TRBV11-2 and TRBJ1-3; D unclear. The germline CDR1 and CDR2 sequences are SGHAT and FQNNGV. CDR3 size: 14 residues. The V gene lost 5 bases and the J gene lost 6 bases, with 14 bases spanning the gap. The CDR3 coding sequence is TGTGCCAGCAGCCACCCGATCTATGAAAACACCATATATTTT. It codes for CASSHPIYENTIYF.

The chain joins TRBV7-9 to TRBJ2-3; TRBD2 matches 7 bases. The CDR3 runs 12 residues. The J segment lost 15 bases and the V segment lost 8 bases, leaving 14 bases of the junction unmatched. Germline V gene data show CDR1 as SEHNR and CDR2 as FQNEAQ (reference sequence). The CDR3 sequence is CASGEGQSDIYF. In DNA, the CDR3 is TGTGCCAGCGGGGAGGGGCAGAGCGATATATATTTT.

This clone showed up just once. The V and J genes are TRBV7-2 and TRBJ2-7, with D possibly being TRBD1 (6 bases). The germline V and J ends were trimmed by 8 bases and 1 base, with 15 bases remaining between them. Germline lookup yields CDR1 SGHTA and CDR2 FQGNSA. The CDR3 length is 14 residues. CDR3 region: CASGQGTQSYEQYF. The CDR3 DNA is TGTGCCAGCGGCCAAGGGACACAATCCTACGAGCAGTACTTC.

The chain is built from TRBV27 and TRBJ2-5; 10 positions agree with TRBD1. CDR3 length: 16 residues. Trimming removed 5 bases from V and 4 bases from J; junction bases left unmatched: 10. Germline V CDR1 and CDR2: MNHEY, SMNVEV (reference sequence). The CDR3 DNA sequence: TGTGCCAGCAGTATACTACTGGGACAGGGGAGAGAGACCCAGTACTTC. It encodes CASSILLGQGRETQYF.

This clone was detected once. The chain joins TRBV5-6 to TRBJ1-1; 8 nucleotides match TRBD1. CDR1 and CDR2 (germline): SGHDT, YYEEEE. V lost 4 bases, J lost 4 bases, and 3 bases stayed unmatched. This CDR3 has 13 residues. The CDR3 sequence is CASSRTGLTEAFF. The CDR3 coding sequence is TGTGCCAGCAGCAGGACAGGGCTCACTGAAGCTTTCTTT.

Only one count was recorded for this clone. The chain links TRBV7-3 to TRBJ2-2; 10 bases are shared with TRBD1. In germline, CDR1 is SGHTA, CDR2 FQGTGA. After removal of 2 bases from V and 0 bases from J, the junction contained 0 bases not matched to a gene. The CDR3 totals 16 residues. The DNA for the CDR3 is TGTGCCAGCAGCTTAGGGACAGGGGCGAACACCGGGGAGCTGTTTTTT. Protein product: CASSLGTGANTGELFF.

The genes are TRBV7-2 and TRBJ1-1; TRBD1 is a possible D gene (6 bases). The CDR3 totals 14 residues. The V end lost 5 bases, the J end lost 2 bases, and 12 bases lay between the germline ends. Germline V lookup: CDR1 SGHTA, CDR2 FQGNSA. CDR3 nucleotide sequence: TGTGCCAGCAGCCCCAGGGGAATAAACACTGAAGCTTTCTTT. Encoded protein: CASSPRGINTEAFF.

The chain combines TRBV30 with TRBJ1-4; D might be TRBD1 (5 bases). From germline, CDR1 is GTSNPN and CDR2 SVGIG (reference sequence). V was clipped by 2 bases and J by 8 bases, with 9 bases between them. The CDR3 extends over 12 amino acids. The CDR3 nucleotides are TGTGCCTGGAGTAGGGGATCAGAAAAACTGTTTTTT. This codes for CAWSRGSEKLFF. Full variable domain (rest looked up from reference TRBV30 and TRBJ1-4): SQTIHQWPATLVQPVGSPLSLECTVEGTSNPNLYWYRQAAGRGLQLLFYSVGIGQISSEVPQNLSASRPQDRQFILSSKKLLLSDSGFYLCAWSRGSEKLFFGSGTQLSVL.

This chain joins TRBV24-1 and TRBJ2-5; D remains ambiguous. This CDR3 has 13 amino acids. The germline V gene encodes CDR1 KGHDR and CDR2 SFDVKD. Trimming took off 3 bases at V and 5 bases at J, with 9 bases between the two ends. The CDR3: CATSDERSETQYF. DNA of the CDR3: TGTGCCACCAGTGATGAGAGGTCGGAGACCCAGTACTTC.